Following are 31 T cell receptor beta chains from one sample sequenced in a study of blood T cell repertoires in COVID-19. Here immunoSEQ multiplex PCR was the method, and the copy in TCRdb shows in-frame clones only, minus some. The repertoire holds 120,000 to 150,000 clones, over 70% seen once, with less than 45% in the top ten. The sequencing sample was made of peripheral blood. These receptor sequences come from a man aged 45-65 years who had recovered from COVID-19.

The rearrangement links TRBV13 to TRBJ2-5, with D possibly TRBD2 on 6 matching bases. The V end lost 6 bases, the J end lost 1 base, and 15 bases lay between the germline ends. The germline CDR1 and CDR2 sequences are PRHDT and FYEKMQ (reference sequence). The length of the CDR3 is 15 residues. The CDR3 coding sequence is TGTGCCAGCAGACGCCGGTGGCGGGGCCAAGAGACCCAGTACTTC. Amino acids: CASRRRWRGQETQYF.

The chain couples TRBV27 to TRBJ2-3; weak D call: TRBD1 (5 bases). The length of the CDR3 is 14 residues. V dropped 6 bases and J dropped 2 bases, with 12 bases sitting between them. Per the germline V gene, CDR1 is MNHEY and CDR2 is SMNVEV (reference sequence). CDR3 amino acids: CASRRATATDTQYF. The DNA of the CDR3 is TGTGCCAGCAGGCGAGCGACAGCCACAGATACGCAGTATTTT.

This chain links TRBV11-2 with TRBJ2-1; TRBD2 aligns across 8 bases. The CDR3 extends over 14 amino acids. Trimming removed 1 base from V and 5 bases from J; junction bases left unmatched: 1. Germline-derived CDR1 and CDR2 are SGHAT and FQNNGV. CDR3 DNA sequence: TGTGCCAGCAGCTTAGCGGGGGGGGACAATGAGCAGTTCTTC. Encoded protein: CASSLAGGDNEQFF.

J is TRBJ1-2 and V is TRBV10-3, with D hard to call. CDR3 length equals 11 residues. The germline V gene has CDR1 ENHRY and CDR2 SYGVKD. Trimming took 5 bases from V and 7 from J, leaving 8 bases between them. The CDR3 DNA follows: TGTGCCATCAGTTGGGCCGCTGGCTACACCTTC. Encoded protein: CAISWAAGYTF.

The chain couples TRBV5-1 to TRBJ2-1, with a weak D call TRBD2 (6 bases). Trimming removed 4 bases at V and 0 bases at J, with 14 bases between. The CDR3 sequence is 16 residues long. CDR1 is SGHRS, CDR2 YFSETQ, per germline. This CDR3 reads CASSPRGVSSYNEQFF. CDR3 coding DNA: TGCGCCAGCAGCCCCCGCGGGGTAAGCTCCTACAATGAGCAGTTCTTC.

V is TRBV25-1 and J is TRBJ1-2; TRBD1 matches at 9 bases. V gave up 1 base and J gave up 6 bases; unmatched junction bases: 6. CDR1 is MGHDK, CDR2 SYGVNS, per germline. The CDR3 is 15 residues long. Here the CDR3 DNA reads TGTGCCAGCAGTGAATCTACAGGGGGCGCAAATGGCTACACCTTC. It translates to CASSESTGGANGYTF.

CDR3 region: CASSLGKGNGYTF. The CDR3 nucleotides are TGTGCCAGCAGCTTAGGAAAGGGGAATGGCTACACCTTC. This sequence joins TRBV11-2 and TRBJ1-2; tentative D call: TRBD1 (5 bases). V dropped 1 base and J dropped 6 bases, with 9 bases sitting between them. This CDR3 is built from 13 residues. Germline V CDR1 and CDR2: SGHAT, FQNNGV.

The V and J genes are TRBV7-9 and TRBJ1-1, with D uncertain. V was cut by 5 bases and J by 6 bases, with 13 bases left in between. This CDR3 contains 13 residues. The germline V gene has CDR1 SEHNR and CDR2 FQNEAQ (reference sequence). In DNA, the CDR3 is TGTGCCAGCAGCCTCGATCTAGGAGCTGAAGCTTTCTTT. Protein product: CASSLDLGAEAFF.

The chain is built from TRBV20-1 and TRBJ1-5; no definite D call. The CDR3 consists of 14 residues. Germline-derived CDR1 and CDR2 are DFQATT and SNEGSKA (reference sequence). Trimming removed 3 bases at V and 0 bases at J, with 9 bases between. The CDR3, as DNA: TGCAGTGCTAGTCCTACAGCTAGCAATCAGCCCCAGCATTTT. It yields the protein CSASPTASNQPQHF.

A remark on this clone: Distinct nucleotide sequences in the sample also encode this CDR3. This sequence joins TRBV9 and TRBJ1-1, with a tentative D call TRBD1 (5 bases). CDR1 SGDLS and CDR2 YYNGEE come from the germline V gene. V lost 2 bases and J lost 0, with 11 bases in between. This CDR3 comprises 15 residues. CDR3 sequence (DNA): TGTGCCAGCAGCGTCCAGGGCCAAATGAACACTGAAGCTTTCTTT. Translated: CASSVQGQMNTEAFF. Using reference TRBV9 and TRBJ1-1 for the parts outside the CDR3, the full variable domain is DSGVTQTPKHLITATGQRVTLRCSPRSGDLSVYWYQQSLDQGLQFLIQYYNGEERAKGNILERFSAQQFPDLHSELNLSSLELGDSALYFCASSVQGQMNTEAFFGQGTRLTVV.

J is TRBJ2-2 and V is TRBV4-3; TRBD1 agrees at 9 bases. Germline CDR1 LGHNA, CDR2 YSLEER. The CDR3 has 15 amino acids. With 10 bases clipped from V and 3 bases from J, the junction kept 9 bases outside the gene matches. The CDR3 DNA is TGCGCCACCCGCCGGGACAGGGAGGACACCGGGGAGCTGTTTTTT. Encoded protein: CATRRDREDTGELFF.

The chain employs TRBV5-1 and TRBJ1-1; 7 bases map to TRBD1. Losses at the gene ends were 4 bases for V and 1 base for J; bases not matched to a gene: 7. CDR1 and CDR2 from the germline V gene are SGHRS and YFSETQ. The CDR3 length is 15 residues. The CDR3 sequence is CASSPRGAGNTEAFF. CDR3 bases: TGCGCCAGCAGCCCCAGGGGGGCAGGGAACACTGAAGCTTTCTTT.

V usage is TRBV19 and J usage is TRBJ1-1, with TRBD1 as a possible D gene (5 bases). Germline assignment: CDR1 LNHDA and CDR2 SQIVND (reference sequence). The CDR3 runs 13 residues. Trimming shortened V by 4 bases and J by 2 bases, and 8 bases separated the two germline ends. For the CDR3, the DNA is TGTGCCAGTAGTAAGGGGATAAACACTGAAGCTTTCTTT. Protein: CASSKGINTEAFF.

This chain uses TRBV5-8 with TRBJ2-3; D call uncertain. CDR1 and CDR2 from the germline V gene are SGHTS and YDEGEE. The CDR3 has 14 residues. The V gene lost 4 bases and the J gene lost 1 base, with 10 bases spanning the gap. CDR3 DNA: TGTGCCAGCAGCCGGCGTCGGGGCACAGATACGCAGTATTTT. Amino acid sequence: CASSRRRGTDTQYF.

The rearrangement links TRBV7-6 to TRBJ1-1; D gene ambiguous. The V and J ends lost 4 bases and 1 base respectively, with 7 bases between them. CDR1 is SGHVS and CDR2 is FNYEAQ in the germline V gene. The CDR3 is 13 amino acids. The CDR3 nucleotides are TGTGCCAGCAGCTCCCGACAGAACACTGAAGCTTTCTTT. This gives the protein CASSSRQNTEAFF.

The rearrangement joins TRBV15 to TRBJ1-4, with D unclear. Trimming removed 5 bases from V and 4 bases from J, with 17 bases in between. CDR1 is LNHNV, CDR2 YYDKDF, per germline (reference sequence). CDR3 size: 16 residues. CDR3 region: CATSPRRGVGNEKLFF. The DNA of the CDR3 is TGTGCCACCAGCCCAAGACGGGGAGTAGGTAATGAAAAACTGTTTTTT.

The chain recombines TRBV9 with TRBJ2-2; TRBD2 aligns across 8 bases. V trimming: 2 bases; J trimming: 7 bases; junction bases outside the gene matches: 7. CDR1 is SGDLS, CDR2 YYNGEE, per germline. The CDR3 length is 15 residues. The CDR3 DNA follows: TGTGCCAGCAGCGTGTCCGGGGGGGCGAGCGGGGAGCTGTTTTTT. Amino acids: CASSVSGGASGELFF. Full variable domain (missing parts from reference TRBV9 and TRBJ2-2): DSGVTQTPKHLITATGQRVTLRCSPRSGDLSVYWYQQSLDQGLQFLIQYYNGEERAKGNILERFSAQQFPDLHSELNLSSLELGDSALYFCASSVSGGASGELFFGEGSRLTVL.

V gene TRBV19 combines with J gene TRBJ1-5, with a possible D match to TRBD1 (5 bases). Looked up from germline, CDR1 is LNHDA and CDR2 is SQIVND (reference sequence). V lost 6 bases to trimming and J lost 2 bases, with 14 bases between them. This CDR3 is 15 amino acids long. The CDR3 DNA sequence: TGTGCCAGTAGCCTCGACAGAATAGGCAATCAGCCCCAGCATTTT. Protein product: CASSLDRIGNQPQHF.

This clone was detected ten times or more. CDR3 nucleotides: TGTGCCAGCAAACGGTGGTTGAAAGGGGGTGACAATGAGCAGTTCTTC. This translates into CASKRWLKGGDNEQFF. This chain links TRBV2 with TRBJ2-1; D may be TRBD1 (6 bases). The V end was cut by 7 bases, the J end by 5 bases, with 21 bases between. CDR1 SNHLY and CDR2 FYNNEI come from the germline V gene. The CDR3 is 16 residues long.

The V and J genes are TRBV25-1 and TRBJ1-1, with a possible D match to TRBD1 (5 bases). The CDR3 length is 16 residues. Germline CDR1 and CDR2: MGHDK and SYGVNS. Trimming cost V 3 bases and J 4 bases, with 18 bases left between them. CDR3 amino acids: CASSDRGWGFSTEAFF. For the CDR3, the DNA is TGTGCCAGCAGTGACCGTGGGTGGGGCTTCAGCACTGAAGCTTTCTTT.

The chain carries TRBV27 and TRBJ2-3; 8 nucleotides align to TRBD2. Germline V gives CDR1 MNHEY, CDR2 SMNVEV (reference sequence). V trimming: 10 bases; J trimming: 0 bases; junction bases outside the gene matches: 9. This CDR3 comprises 15 residues. The CDR3 region is CATQRAGESTDTQYF. The CDR3 DNA reads as TGTGCCACCCAGCGAGCGGGGGAGAGCACAGATACGCAGTATTTT.

This chain joins TRBV2 and TRBJ1-1, with 8 positions matching TRBD1. Looked up from germline, CDR1 is SNHLY and CDR2 is FYNNEI. This CDR3 region has 15 residues. J gave up 1 base and V 6 bases, and 7 bases lay outside the gene matches. CDR3 sequence: CASRPTGTGNTEAFF. The CDR3 nucleotides are TGTGCCAGCAGACCAACCGGGACAGGGAACACTGAAGCTTTCTTT.

The J gene is TRBJ1-5, the V gene TRBV7-8; TRBD1 agrees at 7 bases. V lost 5 bases, J lost 5 bases, and 6 bases stayed unmatched. The CDR3 sequence is 14 residues long. CDR1 is SGHVS and CDR2 is FQNEAQ in the germline V gene. The CDR3 DNA sequence: TGTGCCAGCAGCGGACGACAGGGAGATCAGCCCCAGCATTTT. It codes for CASSGRQGDQPQHF.

V and J are TRBV14 and TRBJ2-2, with 9 nucleotides matching TRBD2. The CDR3 is 16 amino acids. Germline assignment: CDR1 SGHDN and CDR2 FVKESK. The ends lost 4 bases at V and 5 bases at J; junction bases unmatched: 8. This CDR3 is CASSPRVAGETGELFF. DNA of the CDR3: TGTGCCAGCAGCCCCCGAGTAGCGGGGGAGACCGGGGAGCTGTTTTTT.

The CDR3 here is CASSLGPKGETQYF. The CDR3 DNA is TGTGCCAGCAGCCTAGGCCCGAAGGGGGAGACCCAGTACTTC. V is TRBV3-1 (or the pseudogene TRBV3-2) and J is TRBJ2-5; weak D call: TRBD1 (5 bases). Trimming took 4 bases from V and 5 from J, leaving 14 bases between them. The CDR3 consists of 14 residues. Germline values: CDR1 LGHDT, CDR2 YNNKEL (reference sequence).

The V gene is TRBV30, the J gene TRBJ2-7; 8 nucleotides line up with TRBD1. This CDR3 contains 14 residues. The junction had 7 bases not matched to a gene; V was cut back by 3 bases and J by 3 bases. The germline gives CDR1 GTSNPN, CDR2 SVGIG (reference sequence). The CDR3 sequence: CAWSGTGDLYEQYF. The CDR3 DNA sequence: TGTGCCTGGAGCGGGACAGGCGACCTCTACGAGCAGTACTTC.

This chain joins TRBV6-1 and TRBJ1-2; D is perhaps TRBD1 (5 bases). This CDR3 is 16 amino acids long. The V end was cut by 0 bases, the J end by 4 bases, with 15 bases between. Germline values: CDR1 MNHNS, CDR2 SASEGT. The CDR3 bases are TGTGCCAGCAGTGAAGCGTCGGGACTCTATGGCTATGGCTACACCTTC. Its translation is CASSEASGLYGYGYTF.

The rearrangement links TRBV23-1 to TRBJ2-2; D may be TRBD2 (8 bases). TRBV23-1 belongs to the ORF category, with a function that is uncertain. V was pared by 7 bases and J by 5 bases, with 14 bases between. The CDR3 sequence is 14 residues long. In DNA, the CDR3 is TGCGCCAGCACCGGGAGGGGGCTAACCGGGGAGCTGTTTTTT. Protein product: CASTGRGLTGELFF.

This chain connects TRBV5-6 to TRBJ2-6; 7 positions match TRBD1. Germline values: CDR1 SGHDT, CDR2 YYEEEE. Losses at the gene ends were 5 bases for V and 0 bases for J; bases not matched to a gene: 5. This CDR3 spans 16 amino acids. The CDR3 coding sequence is TGTGCCAGCAGTACGGGACAGAACTCTGGGGCCAACGTCCTGACTTTC. Translating it yields CASSTGQNSGANVLTF.

This clone was seen just once. Other DNA sequences in this specimen translate into the identical CDR3. The rearrangement uses TRBV19 and TRBJ1-4; D gene uncertain. V lost 5 bases to trimming and J lost 1 base, with 5 bases between them. CDR1 and CDR2 (germline): LNHDA, SQIVND (reference sequence). This CDR3 contains 13 residues. The CDR3 coding sequence is TGTGCCAGTAGTCAGGAAACTAATGAAAAACTGTTTTTT. It codes for CASSQETNEKLFF.

This clone was recorded only once. This chain connects TRBV2 to TRBJ2-1; 7 nucleotides match TRBD1. The CDR3 is 15 amino acids. Germline CDR1 is SNHLY and CDR2 is FYNNEI. After removal of 5 bases from V and 1 base from J, the junction contained 5 bases not matched to a gene. The CDR3 loop is CASSLDRQSYNEQFF. In DNA, the CDR3 is TGTGCCAGCAGTCTGGACAGGCAGTCCTACAATGAGCAGTTCTTC.